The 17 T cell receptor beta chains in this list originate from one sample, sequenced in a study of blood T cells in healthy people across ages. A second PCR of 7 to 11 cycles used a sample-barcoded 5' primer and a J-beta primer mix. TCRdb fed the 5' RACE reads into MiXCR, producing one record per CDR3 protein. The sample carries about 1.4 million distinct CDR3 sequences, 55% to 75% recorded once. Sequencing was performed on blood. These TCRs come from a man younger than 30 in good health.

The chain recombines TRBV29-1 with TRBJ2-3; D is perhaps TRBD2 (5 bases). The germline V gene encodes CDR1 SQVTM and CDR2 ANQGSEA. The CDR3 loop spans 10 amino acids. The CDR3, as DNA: TGCAGGGAGGACGGGGATACGCAGTATTTT. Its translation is CREDGDTQYF.

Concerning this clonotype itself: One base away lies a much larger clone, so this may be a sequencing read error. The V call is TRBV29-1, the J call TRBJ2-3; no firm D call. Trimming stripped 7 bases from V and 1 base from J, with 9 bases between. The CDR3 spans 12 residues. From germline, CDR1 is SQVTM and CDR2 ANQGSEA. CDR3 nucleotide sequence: TGCAGCGCAGAAATGGGCACAGATACGCAGTATTTT. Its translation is CSAEMGTDTQYF.

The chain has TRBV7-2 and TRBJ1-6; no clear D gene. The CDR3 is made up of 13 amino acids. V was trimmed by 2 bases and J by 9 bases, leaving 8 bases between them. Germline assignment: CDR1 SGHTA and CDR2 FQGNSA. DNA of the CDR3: TGTGCCAGCAGCTTACAGAGGAGTTCACCCCTCCACTTT. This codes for CASSLQRSSPLHF.

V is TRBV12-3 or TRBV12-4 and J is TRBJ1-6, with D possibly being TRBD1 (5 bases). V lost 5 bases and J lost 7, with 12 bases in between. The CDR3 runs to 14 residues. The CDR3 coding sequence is TGTGCCAGCAGTCAGACAGCTCTAAATTCACCCCTCCACTTT. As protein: CASSQTALNSPLHF.

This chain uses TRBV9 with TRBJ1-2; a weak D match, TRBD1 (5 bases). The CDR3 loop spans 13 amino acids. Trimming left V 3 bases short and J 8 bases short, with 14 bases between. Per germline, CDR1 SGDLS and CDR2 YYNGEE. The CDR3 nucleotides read TGTGCCAGCAGCGCACAGGTTTACGAGGGCTACACCTTC. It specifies CASSAQVYEGYTF.

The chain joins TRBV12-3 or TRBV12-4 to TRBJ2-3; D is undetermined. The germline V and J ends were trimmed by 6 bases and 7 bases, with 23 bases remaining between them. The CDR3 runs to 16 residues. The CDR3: CASSLPFGPHENTQYF. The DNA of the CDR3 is TGTGCCAGCAGCCTACCATTTGGACCCCATGAAAATACGCAGTATTTT.

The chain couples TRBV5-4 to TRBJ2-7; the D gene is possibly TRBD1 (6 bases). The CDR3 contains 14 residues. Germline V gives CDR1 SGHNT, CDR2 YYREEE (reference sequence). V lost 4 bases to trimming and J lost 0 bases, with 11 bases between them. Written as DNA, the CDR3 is TGTGCCAGCAGCCGACAGGAAAACTCCTACGAGCAGTACTTC. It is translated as CASSRQENSYEQYF.

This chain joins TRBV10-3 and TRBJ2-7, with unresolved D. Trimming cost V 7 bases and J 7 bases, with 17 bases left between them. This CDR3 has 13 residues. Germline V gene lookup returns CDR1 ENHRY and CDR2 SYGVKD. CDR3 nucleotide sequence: TGTGCCATCATGGGCGGAAACTACAATGAGCAGTACTTC. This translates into CAIMGGNYNEQYF.

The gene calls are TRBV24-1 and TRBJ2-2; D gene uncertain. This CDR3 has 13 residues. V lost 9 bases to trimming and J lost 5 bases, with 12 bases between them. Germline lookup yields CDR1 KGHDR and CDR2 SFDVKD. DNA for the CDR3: TGTGCCACCGAAGGCAGCCCAACCGGGGAGCTGTTTTTT. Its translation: CATEGSPTGELFF.

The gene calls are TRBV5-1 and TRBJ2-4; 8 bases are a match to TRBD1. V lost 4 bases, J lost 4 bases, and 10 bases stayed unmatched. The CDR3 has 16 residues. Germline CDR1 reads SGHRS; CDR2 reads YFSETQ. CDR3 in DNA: TGCGCCAGCAGCCAGACAGGGGATGGCGAGAAAAACATTCAGTACTTC. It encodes CASSQTGDGEKNIQYF.

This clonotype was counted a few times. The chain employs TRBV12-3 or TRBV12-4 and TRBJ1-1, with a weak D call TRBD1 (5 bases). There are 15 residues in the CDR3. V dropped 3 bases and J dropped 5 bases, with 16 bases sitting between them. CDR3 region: CASSFSRAFDTEAFF. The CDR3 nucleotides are TGTGCCAGCAGTTTTTCCAGGGCTTTTGATACTGAAGCTTTCTTT.

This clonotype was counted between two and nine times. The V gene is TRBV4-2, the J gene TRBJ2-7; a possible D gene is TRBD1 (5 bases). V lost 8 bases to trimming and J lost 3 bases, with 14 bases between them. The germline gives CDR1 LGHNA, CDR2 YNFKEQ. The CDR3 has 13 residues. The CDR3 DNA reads TGTGCCAGCGGATCTACAGGTTTCTACGAGCAGTACTTC. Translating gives CASGSTGFYEQYF.

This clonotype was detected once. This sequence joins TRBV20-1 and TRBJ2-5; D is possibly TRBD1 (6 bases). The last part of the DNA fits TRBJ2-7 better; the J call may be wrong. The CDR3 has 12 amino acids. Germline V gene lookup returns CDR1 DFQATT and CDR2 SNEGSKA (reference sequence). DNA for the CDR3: TGCAGTGCTGGCGGACAGTCCTACGAGCAGTACTTC. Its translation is CSAGGQSYEQYF.

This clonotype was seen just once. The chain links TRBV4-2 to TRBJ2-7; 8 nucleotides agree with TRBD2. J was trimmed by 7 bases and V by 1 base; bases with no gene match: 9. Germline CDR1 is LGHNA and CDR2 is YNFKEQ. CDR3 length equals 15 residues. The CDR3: CASSQVPTGLGEQYF. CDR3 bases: TGTGCCAGCAGCCAAGTCCCGACGGGACTAGGGGAGCAGTACTTC.

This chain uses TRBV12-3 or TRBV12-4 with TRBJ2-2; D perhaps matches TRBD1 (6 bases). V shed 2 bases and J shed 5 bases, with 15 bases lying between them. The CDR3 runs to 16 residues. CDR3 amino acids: CASSLLGPTGTGELFF. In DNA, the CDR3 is TGTGCCAGCAGTTTATTGGGACCCACAGGGACCGGGGAGCTGTTTTTT.

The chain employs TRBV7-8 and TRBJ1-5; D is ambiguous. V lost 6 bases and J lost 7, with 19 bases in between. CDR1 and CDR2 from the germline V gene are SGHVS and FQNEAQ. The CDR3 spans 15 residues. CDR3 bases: TGTGCCAGCAGTCCTACGACGGCCATGAGGCAGCCCCAGCATTTT. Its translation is CASSPTTAMRQPQHF.

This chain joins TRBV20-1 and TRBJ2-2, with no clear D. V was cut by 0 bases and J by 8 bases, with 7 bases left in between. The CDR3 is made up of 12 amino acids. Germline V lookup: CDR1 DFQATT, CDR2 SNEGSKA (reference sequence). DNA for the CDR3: TGCAGTGCTAGAGATATGGGGGGGGAGCTGTTTTTT. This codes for CSARDMGGELFF.